A single T cell receptor beta chain is shown here with its context. Its target is unknown. This specimen comes from a study of blood T cells in healthy people across ages. Broader study findings: More naive CD4+ cells and higher diversity were found in long-lived than in aged donors. Roughly linear declines in TCR beta diversity per million T cells occurred with age.

Germline lookup yields CDR1 LGHDT and CDR2 YNNKEL (reference sequence). The CDR3 has 17 residues. The donors, all healthy, were Caucasians living in Russia, aged about 6 to 90. Donors gave about 10 milliliters of peripheral blood apiece. For the second PCR, which ran for roughly 6 to 11 cycles, a sample-barcoded 5' primer and a J-beta primer mix were used. TCRdb re-called the 5' RACE reads through MiXCR, storing one row per CDR3 protein. The repertoire consists of approximately 730,000 distinct CDR3 sequences, with 40% to 45% occurring once and the leading ten covering 20% to 25%. The chain couples TRBV3-1 to TRBJ2-1; 12 bases fit TRBD2. The DNA end favors TRBJ2-7, so the J call may be wrong. Sequences were obtained from blood. The source is a woman aged 60-70 years in good health. As DNA, the CDR3 is TGTGCCAGCAGCCACGAGGTAGCTAGCGGGGGGGCCGATGAGCAGTACTTC. This sequence encodes CASSHEVASGGADEQYF.